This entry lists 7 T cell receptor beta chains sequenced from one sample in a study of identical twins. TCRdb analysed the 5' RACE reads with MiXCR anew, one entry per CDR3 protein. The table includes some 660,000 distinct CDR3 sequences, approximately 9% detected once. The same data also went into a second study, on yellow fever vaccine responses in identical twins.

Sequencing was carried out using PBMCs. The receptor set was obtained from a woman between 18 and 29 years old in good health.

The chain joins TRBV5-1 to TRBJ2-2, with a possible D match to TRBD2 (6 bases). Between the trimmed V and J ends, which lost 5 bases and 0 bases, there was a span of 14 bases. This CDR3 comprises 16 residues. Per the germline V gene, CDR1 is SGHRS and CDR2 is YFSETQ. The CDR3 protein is CASSRGGAANTGELFF. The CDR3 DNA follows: TGCGCCAGCAGTCGCGGAGGGGCCGCGAACACCGGGGAGCTGTTTTTT.

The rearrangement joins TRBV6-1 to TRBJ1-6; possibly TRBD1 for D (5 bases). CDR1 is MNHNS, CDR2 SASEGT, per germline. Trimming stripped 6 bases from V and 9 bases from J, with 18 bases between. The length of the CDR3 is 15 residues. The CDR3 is CASSPPEGRGSPLHF. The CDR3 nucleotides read TGTGCCAGCAGCCCCCCTGAGGGACGGGGTTCACCCCTCCACTTT.

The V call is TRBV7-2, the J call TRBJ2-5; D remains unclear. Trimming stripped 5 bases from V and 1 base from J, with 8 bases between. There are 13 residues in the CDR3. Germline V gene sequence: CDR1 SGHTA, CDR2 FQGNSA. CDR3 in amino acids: CASSPPFQETQYF. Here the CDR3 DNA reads TGTGCCAGCAGCCCCCCTTTCCAAGAGACCCAGTACTTC.

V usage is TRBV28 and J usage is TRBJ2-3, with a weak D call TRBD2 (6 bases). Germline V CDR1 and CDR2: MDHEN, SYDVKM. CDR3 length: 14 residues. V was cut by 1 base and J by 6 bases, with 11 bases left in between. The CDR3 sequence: CASSLSPGLDTQYF. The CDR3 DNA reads TGTGCCAGCAGTTTATCACCGGGACTGGATACGCAGTATTTT. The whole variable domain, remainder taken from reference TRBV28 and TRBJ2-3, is DVKVTQSSRYLVKRTGEKVFLECVQDMDHENMFWYRQDPGLGLRLIYFSYDVKMKEKGDIPEGYSVSREKKERFSLILESASTNQTSMYLCASSLSPGLDTQYFGPGTRLTVL.

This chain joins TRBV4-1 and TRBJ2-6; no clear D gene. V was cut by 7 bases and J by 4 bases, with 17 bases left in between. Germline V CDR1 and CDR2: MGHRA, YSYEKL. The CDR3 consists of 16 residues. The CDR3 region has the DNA TGCGCCAGCACCCCTAGATGGGCAACCGGGGCCAACGTCCTGACTTTC. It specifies CASTPRWATGANVLTF.

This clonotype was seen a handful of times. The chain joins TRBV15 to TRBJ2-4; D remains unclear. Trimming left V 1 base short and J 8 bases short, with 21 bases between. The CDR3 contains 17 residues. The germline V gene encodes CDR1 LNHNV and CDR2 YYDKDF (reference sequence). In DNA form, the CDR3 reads TGTGCCACCAGCAGAGTACCCCTTAGAGAACCCAAGGACATTCAGTACTTC. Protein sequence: CATSRVPLREPKDIQYF.

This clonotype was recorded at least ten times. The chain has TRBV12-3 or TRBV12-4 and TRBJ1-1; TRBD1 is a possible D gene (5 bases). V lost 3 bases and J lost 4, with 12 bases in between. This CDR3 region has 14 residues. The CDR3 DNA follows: TGTGCCAGCAGTTTGGCAGGGCTTTTCACTGAAGCTTTCTTT. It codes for CASSLAGLFTEAFF.